Presented here are 2 T cell receptor beta chains from one specimen sequenced in a study of response to subunit inactivated influenza vaccine. TCRdb passed the RT-PCR reads through MiXCR, listing each CDR3 protein once. The table includes roughly 190,000 distinct CDR3 sequences, roughly 12% detected once. These data were also reused for a study on T cells expressing NK-cell markers. That source reports: TCR beta libraries carry UMIs added by 5'RACE template switching.

The sample was CD8+ T cells sorted from PBMCs, taken about 13 days after vaccination. The source of these receptors is a middle-aged man who received an inactivated influenza vaccine.

Written as DNA, the CDR3 is TGTGCCAGCAGTTTGGACAGGCAAGAGACCCAGTACTTC. This codes for CASSLDRQETQYF. The J gene is TRBJ2-5, the V gene TRBV12-3 or TRBV12-4, with 7 bases fitting TRBD1. V lost 3 bases to trimming and J lost 2 bases; unmatched junction nucleotides: 0. This CDR3 has 13 residues.

This clonotype was picked up a small number of times. The J gene is TRBJ2-1, the V gene TRBV14, with D possibly TRBD1 on 6 matching bases. The CDR3 is made up of 14 amino acids. Germline values: CDR1 SGHDN, CDR2 FVKESK. Trimming took off 5 bases at V and 3 bases at J, with 11 bases between the two ends. The chain's CDR3 is CASSTGTRYNEQFF. CDR3 in DNA: TGTGCCAGCAGCACCGGGACACGCTACAATGAGCAGTTCTTC.